The rows below give T cell receptor beta chains drawn from one sample of a study of T cell responses to AZD1222 COVID-19 vaccine. Data came from immunoSEQ multiplex PCR; TCRdb stores just in-frame clones and leaves some out. The sample has about 140,000 clones; 80% to 95% are singletons. The sample was peripheral blood, taken on day 0 of AZD1222 vaccination. The receptors come from an adult in good health. Each CDR3 is given with its conserved first and last residue. Each record gives: clone size, CDR3 length, V gene, CDR3 protein. Clone size is not always given. Where it is, it says once, few, many or a class for expanded clones.

NA,18,TRBV3-1/TRBV3-2,CASSPRDSYLHYNSPLHF
NA,15,TRBV11-2,CASSLEPGSSYEQYF
NA,14,TRBV5-1,CASSKIHVRGELFF
NA,14,TRBV6-5,CASSYWADTDTQYF
few,14,TRBV10-3,CAIRFDSRFAEAFF
NA,18,TRBV3-1/TRBV3-2,CASSRQVEERGVTGELFF
once,12,TRBV7-9,CASSLGQGEAFF
NA,14,TRBV5-6,CASSFMTDSYEQYF
NA,17,TRBV4-1,CASSPKAGGPGDNEQFF
NA,16,TRBV10-3,CAISGGGDMYGAEAFF
NA,15,TRBV7-8,CASSLMGATGNTIYF
NA,12,TRBV2,CASRILANTIYF
NA,11,TRBV24-1,CATSDGVQAFF
NA,13,TRBV6-5,CASRGTDQETQYF
NA,13,TRBV10-2,CASTTGAYNEQFF
NA,15,TRBV5-5,CASSLFRTGGDGYTF
NA,12,TRBV10-3,CATEDPGRSYTF
NA,14,TRBV5-4,CASSADRTLGGYTF
NA,16,TRBV9,CASSVASGNRVYEQYF
NA,15,TRBV7-9,CASSKTGTWGTEAFF
NA,16,TRBV5-1,CASGSGTSGAAYEQYF
once,13,TRBV7-2,CASSLVSNSPLHF
NA,13,TRBV14,CASSQYRQGTQYF
NA,17,TRBV5-8,CASSLEVKGQGGHEQYF
NA,15,TRBV5-3,CARSQRKRITDTQYF
NA,15,TRBV30,CAWSQPTGGLSEAFF
NA,16,TRBV3-1/TRBV3-2,CASSQDWTGGNEKLFF
NA,14,TRBV27,CASAQDTYTGELFF
NA,14,TRBV11-2,CASRPVTGGTEAFF
once,13,TRBV5-5,CASSAPQGGGYTF
once,13,TRBV11-3,CASREGKRAEAFF
NA,12,TRBV6-1,CASSERGGTQYF
once,13,TRBV28,CASSPRRNSPLHF
once,14,TRBV11-2,CASSLYGWRVEAFF
NA,17,TRBV10-1,CASSDSLSPDGFYGYTF
NA,13,TRBV6-5,CASSSPQGKEQYF
NA,14,TRBV4-2,CASSQEEGRETQYF
NA,14,TRBV27,CASSFGQDNQPQHF
NA,13,TRBV6-5,CASTYGALGGYTF
NA,16,TRBV28,CASSGSQGFVRRTQYF
NA,15,TRBV4-1,CASRWAGANTGELFF
NA,14,TRBV28,CASRRTGSSYEQYF
NA,17,TRBV6-2/TRBV6-3,CASSYSGQRRGNQPQHF
NA,15,TRBV28,CASTAIGGENQPQHF
NA,13,TRBV2,CASRNQGAALQYF
NA,15,TRBV27,CASTHGTSGYNEQFF
few,12,TRBV11-2,CASSLAADTQYF
NA,17,TRBV10-3,CAIKGGLAGEGAREQYF
NA,17,TRBV18,CASSPEITDYSNQPQHF
NA,14,TRBV6-5,CASTLNRADHEQYF
NA,15,TRBV27,CASSPEGRVFSEQYF
few,13,TRBV10-3,CAISGGKGTEAFF
NA,13,TRBV7-2,CASRTYRAAGYTF
NA,15,TRBV5-4,CASSVREDSGNTIYF
NA,14,TRBV2,CASSRTSGQETQYF
NA,14,TRBV9,CASTSGGLWDEQFF
NA,18,TRBV5-6,CASSHPRAPEDSGDEQFF
NA,13,TRBV7-9,CASSPVGRETQYF
NA,16,TRBV5-6,CASSSMTVSVYDGYTF
NA,13,TRBV4-1,CASSQETENGYTF